The table lists the clone carrying this T cell receptor (beta chain) with a count of one. As yet, its antigen is unknown. 60 Vbeta and 13 Jbeta primers were used in PCR. Sequencing was performed with immunoSEQ multiplex PCR; in TCRdb, only in-frame clones are kept and a portion is missing. The data contain fewer than 200,000 clones, around 77% of them singletons. The source of the sample is a study of cytomegalovirus exposure and HLA in healthy donors. General study findings and limits: Highly shared sequence variants in one cluster were likely a sequencing artifact. TCR beta chain V- and J-gene trimming was linked, in a later analysis, to a missense variant in DCLRE1C. A further, later analysis showed that HLA-associated TCR beta chains (compared with equally common others) were more clonally expanded.

Sampled while nominally healthy, donors likely had unrecorded immune exposures. Sequencing was performed on PBMCs. This receptor was taken from a man between 60 and 75 years old in good health and CMV-seronegative.

The DNA for the CDR3 is TGTGCCAGCACTAAGGGGACTGACACCGGGGAGCTGTTTTTT. It translates to CASTKGTDTGELFF. The gene calls are TRBV2 and TRBJ2-2, with a weak D call TRBD2 (6 bases). This CDR3 has 14 amino acids. CDR1 is SNHLY, CDR2 FYNNEI, per germline. V was cut by 7 bases and J by 3 bases, with 12 bases left in between.